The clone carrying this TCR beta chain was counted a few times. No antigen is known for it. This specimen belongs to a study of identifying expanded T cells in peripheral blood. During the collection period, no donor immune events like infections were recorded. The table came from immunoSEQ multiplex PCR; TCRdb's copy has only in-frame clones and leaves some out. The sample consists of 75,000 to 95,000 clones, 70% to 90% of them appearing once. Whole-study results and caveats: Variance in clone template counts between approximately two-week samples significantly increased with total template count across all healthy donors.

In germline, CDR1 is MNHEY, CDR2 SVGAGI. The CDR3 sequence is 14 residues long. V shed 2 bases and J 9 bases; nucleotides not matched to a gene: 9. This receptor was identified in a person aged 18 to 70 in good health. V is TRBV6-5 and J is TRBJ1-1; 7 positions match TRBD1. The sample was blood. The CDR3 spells CASSYGLPGQKAFF. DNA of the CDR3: TGTGCCAGCAGTTACGGGCTACCGGGACAGAAAGCTTTCTTT.